The sequence of this TCR beta chain was determined in a study of shared clonotypes between healthy human individuals. Naive CD8 populations comprised CD45RO-negative cells positively selected for CCR7, excluding terminally differentiated effector memory CD45RA+ cells. Trimming removed 5 bases from V and 2 bases from J, with 16 bases in between. CDR3 size: 16 residues. Germline V gene data show CDR1 as PRHDT and CDR2 as FYEKMQ (reference sequence). Repertoires were generated with immunoSEQ multiplex PCR, while TCRdb's copy carries only in-frame clones and drops some. The sample lists over 800,000 clones; around 92% were seen once.

The chain combines TRBV13 with TRBJ2-4, with a weak D call TRBD2 (6 bases). Sequenced: naive CD8+ T cells sorted from blood. This receptor was taken from a man aged 25 to 40 in good health. CDR3 sequence (DNA): TGTGCCAGCAGCGGAGGGTGGGAGTTTACCAAAAACATTCAGTACTTC. This encodes CASSGGWEFTKNIQYF.